These 23 T cell receptor beta chains were all obtained from the same sample, sequenced in a study of resident and recirculating memory T cells in vitiligo. Profiling relied on immunoSEQ multiplex PCR, and the TCRdb table lists in-frame clones only, not all of them. The profile covers around 40,000 clones, with about nine tenths appearing a single time and 4.5% taken by the ten largest. The sequencing sample was made of blood. These receptors were obtained from a male donor with vitiligo.

V is TRBV5-4 and J is TRBJ1-1; 8 bases match TRBD1. This CDR3 has 14 amino acids. Unmatched junction bases numbered 4, after V lost 3 bases and J lost 3 bases. Germline values: CDR1 SGHNT, CDR2 YYREEE (reference sequence). The CDR3 region has the DNA TGTGCCAGCAGCTCCGGACAGGGAGACACTGAAGCTTTCTTT. Translated, it gives CASSSGQGDTEAFF.

This chain links TRBV7-2 with TRBJ1-2; tentative D call: TRBD1 (5 bases). Trimming stripped 3 bases from V and 8 bases from J, with 22 bases between. This CDR3 comprises 16 residues. Germline CDR1 SGHTA, CDR2 FQGNSA. The CDR3 spells CASSFYPGTTLWGYTF. The CDR3 DNA is TGTGCCAGCAGCTTCTACCCGGGGACTACGCTTTGGGGCTACACCTTC. The whole variable domain, filled in from reference TRBV7-2 and TRBJ1-2, reads GAGVSQSPSNKVTEKGKDVELRCDPISGHTALYWYRQSLGQGLEFLIYFQGNSAPDKSGLPSDRFSAERTGGSVSTLTIQRTQQEDSAVYLCASSFYPGTTLWGYTFGSGTRLTVV.

The chain's CDR3 is CAWSVRIRLAGTLGETQYF. CDR3 DNA: TGTGCCTGGAGTGTAAGAATCAGACTAGCGGGGACCTTGGGGGAGACCCAGTACTTC. J is TRBJ2-5 and V is TRBV30; 11 positions match TRBD2. From germline, CDR1 is GTSNPN and CDR2 SVGIG (reference sequence). The CDR3 spans 19 residues. The trim removed 0 bases at V and 5 bases at J, leaving 17 bases unmatched. Full variable domain (rest looked up from reference TRBV30 and TRBJ2-5): SQTIHQWPATLVQPVGSPLSLECTVEGTSNPNLYWYRQAAGRGLQLLFYSVGIGQISSEVPQNLSASRPQDRQFILSSKKLLLSDSGFYLCAWSVRIRLAGTLGETQYFGPGTRLLVL.

The genes are TRBV6-1 and TRBJ2-3, with 7 bases fitting TRBD2. J gave up 5 bases and V 6 bases, and 5 bases lay outside the gene matches. The CDR3 length is 13 residues. Germline V gene sequence: CDR1 MNHNS, CDR2 SASEGT. The CDR3 nucleotides read TGTGCCAGCAGGAGCGGGGCGATAGATACGCAGTATTTT. Translation: CASRSGAIDTQYF.

The V call is TRBV7-9, the J call TRBJ1-1; D remains unclear. With 5 bases removed from V and 8 bases from J, the gap between germline ends came to 9 bases. The CDR3 loop spans 11 amino acids. Germline CDR1 is SEHNR and CDR2 is FQNEAQ (reference sequence). For the CDR3, the DNA is TGTGCCAGCAGCATCCACAGAGAAGCTTTCTTT. Translating it yields CASSIHREAFF.

The chain recombines TRBV14 with TRBJ1-1; D uncertain. The CDR3 has 15 amino acids. The V end was cut by 5 bases, the J end by 5 bases, with 18 bases between. Germline assignment: CDR1 SGHDN and CDR2 FVKESK. The CDR3 DNA is TGTGCCAGCAGCTCCTCGGGAGGAGGGAGTACTGAAGCTTTCTTT. This sequence encodes CASSSSGGGSTEAFF.

The V and J genes are TRBV4-2 and TRBJ2-1; 10 positions agree with TRBD2. The CDR3 loop spans 15 amino acids. V was clipped by 4 bases and J by 6 bases; unmatched bases: 6. From germline, CDR1 is LGHNA and CDR2 YNFKEQ. This CDR3 is CASSPESGGANEQFF. The CDR3 DNA is TGTGCCAGCAGCCCCGAGAGCGGGGGGGCCAATGAGCAGTTCTTC.

This clone was recorded only once. This chain links TRBV10-3 with TRBJ2-3; no definite D call. This CDR3 has 15 residues. V gave up 3 bases and J gave up 0 bases, with 10 bases separating them. Germline CDR1 reads ENHRY; CDR2 reads SYGVKD. The CDR3: CAISDYRSSTDTQYF. CDR3 in DNA: TGTGCCATCAGTGATTATCGGTCTAGCACAGATACGCAGTATTTT.

The table lists this clone with a count of one. J is TRBJ1-3 and V is TRBV30; D is unclear. Between the trimmed V and J ends, which lost 4 bases and 9 bases, there was a span of 10 bases. There are 11 residues in the CDR3. Germline assignment: CDR1 GTSNPN and CDR2 SVGIG (reference sequence). CDR3 DNA sequence: TGTGCCTGGAACCTGGTGAGCACCATATATTTT. This translates into CAWNLVSTIYF.

The chain joins TRBV6-1 to TRBJ2-5, with 13 bases fitting TRBD2. The CDR3 is 15 amino acids. Losses at the gene ends were 6 bases for V and 4 bases for J; bases not matched to a gene: 5. Germline V CDR1 and CDR2: MNHNS, SASEGT. The CDR3, as DNA: TGTGCCAGCAGCCCACTAGCGGGGGGGTTAGAGACCCAGTACTTC. It is translated as CASSPLAGGLETQYF.

CDR3 nucleotides: TGTGCCAGCAATTCGGGCGGCGGGGTTTACAATGAGCAGTTCTTC. Amino acid sequence: CASNSGGGVYNEQFF. The chain combines TRBV6-5 with TRBJ2-1, with D perhaps TRBD2 (6 bases). Trimming took 7 bases from V and 4 from J, leaving 17 bases between them. Germline CDR1 MNHEY, CDR2 SVGAGI. This CDR3 contains 15 residues.

The J gene is TRBJ2-1, the V gene TRBV7-3; D unclear. V was shortened by 2 bases and J by 0 bases, with 5 bases between the two germline ends. From germline, CDR1 is SGHTA and CDR2 FQGTGA. The length of the CDR3 is 14 residues. The CDR3: CASSLVGSYNEQFF. For the CDR3, the DNA is TGTGCCAGCAGCTTAGTCGGCTCCTACAATGAGCAGTTCTTC.

V and J are TRBV7-8 and TRBJ2-5, with 13 bases lining up with TRBD2. Trimming cost V 5 bases and J 5 bases; bases outside gene matches: 8. CDR1 and CDR2 from the germline V gene are SGHVS and FQNEAQ. The CDR3 contains 16 residues. DNA for the CDR3: TGTGCCAGCAGCCCCGGACTAGCGGGGGAGGGCGAGACCCAGTACTTC. Encoded protein: CASSPGLAGEGETQYF.

The V gene is TRBV9, the J gene TRBJ1-1; D is ambiguous. This CDR3 spans 12 amino acids. Trimming removed 3 bases at V and 7 bases at J, with 10 bases between. Germline V CDR1 and CDR2: SGDLS, YYNGEE. This CDR3 reads CASSGGGVEAFF. The CDR3 DNA follows: TGTGCCAGCAGCGGTGGAGGCGTTGAAGCTTTCTTT.

This chain uses TRBV7-3 with TRBJ2-5, with D tentatively TRBD1 (6 bases). CDR1 SGHTA and CDR2 FQGTGA come from the germline V gene. This CDR3 is built from 12 residues. The V and J ends lost 5 bases and 7 bases respectively, with 11 bases between them. Written as DNA, the CDR3 is TGTGCCAGCAGCATCGAACAGGGGACCCAGTACTTC. The encoded protein is CASSIEQGTQYF.

V usage is TRBV29-1 and J usage is TRBJ2-3; the match to TRBD1 covers 9 bases. Trimming took 2 bases from V and 5 from J; bases not matched to a gene: 8. The V gene's germline CDR1 is SQVTM and CDR2 ANQGSEA. CDR3 length equals 15 residues. The CDR3 DNA follows: TGCAGCGTTGAAAGGGGGGGACAGGGAATAGATACGCAGTATTTT. Translation gives CSVERGGQGIDTQYF.

This chain connects TRBV9 to TRBJ2-5, with D perhaps TRBD2 (6 bases). This CDR3 is built from 13 residues. CDR1 is SGDLS, CDR2 YYNGEE, per germline. The V and J ends lost 3 bases and 5 bases respectively, with 11 bases between them. The CDR3 coding sequence is TGTGCCAGCAGCGGGGGGGTTTACGAGACCCAGTACTTC. Translating gives CASSGGVYETQYF.

In its sample, this clone was seen once. V usage is TRBV25-1 and J usage is TRBJ2-3, with D maybe TRBD2 (6 bases). Trimming cost V 5 bases and J 0 bases, with 9 bases left between them. Germline V CDR1 and CDR2: MGHDK, SYGVNS. The CDR3 loop spans 14 amino acids. The CDR3 spells CASSRGGSTDTQYF. The CDR3 DNA is TGTGCCAGCAGTCGAGGAGGGAGCACAGATACGCAGTATTTT.

The rearrangement joins TRBV7-6 to TRBJ2-5; 9 nucleotides align to TRBD2. The CDR3 extends over 16 amino acids. V lost 0 bases and J lost 5; bases outside the gene matches: 7. Germline V lookup: CDR1 SGHVS, CDR2 FNYEAQ. CDR3 sequence reads: CASSLAVAGGLETQYF. The DNA of the CDR3 is TGTGCCAGCAGCTTAGCGGTTGCGGGGGGGCTGGAGACCCAGTACTTC.

The V gene is TRBV4-3, the J gene TRBJ2-3, with 9 bases matching TRBD2. The germline CDR1 and CDR2 sequences are LGHNA and YSLEER. This CDR3 region has 17 residues. The J segment lost 1 base and the V segment lost 0 bases, leaving 5 bases of the junction unmatched. The CDR3 bases are TGCGCCAGCAGCCAAGAGCCTAGCGGGGCGGGCACAGATACGCAGTATTTT. This codes for CASSQEPSGAGTDTQYF.

V gene TRBV7-2 combines with J gene TRBJ2-7; tentative D call: TRBD1 (6 bases). The CDR3 runs to 16 residues. V shed 5 bases and J shed 7 bases, with 24 bases lying between them. CDR1 and CDR2 (germline): SGHTA, FQGNSA. DNA for the CDR3: TGTGCCAGCAGCCCTCCAAACGGACAGCCATTCGGGGAGCAGTACTTC. Amino acids: CASSPPNGQPFGEQYF.

The chain joins TRBV30 to TRBJ2-7; 9 bases fit TRBD1. CDR3 size: 14 residues. V dropped 4 bases and J dropped 4; count of bases not matched to a gene: 8. In germline, CDR1 is GTSNPN, CDR2 SVGIG (reference sequence). CDR3 bases: TGTGCCTGGATTCCACAGGGGGCGTTTTACGAGCAGTACTTC. It specifies CAWIPQGAFYEQYF.

The V call is TRBV9, the J call TRBJ1-1, with 8 bases aligning to TRBD1. This CDR3 is 13 amino acids long. Germline trimming cut 3 bases from V and 5 bases from J; bases unmatched to any gene: 3. Germline CDR1 reads SGDLS; CDR2 reads YYNGEE. The CDR3 loop reads CASSGQGRTEAFF. The CDR3 DNA sequence: TGTGCCAGCAGCGGACAGGGGAGGACTGAAGCTTTCTTT.